This T cell receptor beta chain is drawn from a study of cytomegalovirus exposure and HLA in healthy donors. Study-level results: Data from an earlier analysis indicated that most TCR beta V segments were productive either about 87% or about 30% of the time. A later analysis reported that several of the most significant clusters appeared to be linked to common viral pathogens, among them Epstein-Barr virus. Immune exposure information available was restricted to CMV serostatus.

In the PCR, 60 Vbeta and 13 Jbeta primers were used. The data were produced by immunoSEQ multiplex PCR, yet TCRdb's version contains in-frame clones alone and is incomplete. The data hold around 120,000 clones, with about 75% observed a single time. Germline V gene sequence: CDR1 MNHNY, CDR2 SVGAGI (reference sequence). This CDR3 has 15 residues. V was clipped by 5 bases and J by 10 bases; unmatched bases: 8. This clone has a handful of counts. The antigen remains unidentified. The sequencing sample was made of PBMCs. The TCR comes from a man in his 60s in good health and CMV-seropositive. The V and J genes are TRBV6-6 and TRBJ2-3; 14 nucleotides agree with TRBD2. The CDR3 sequence: CASSRGLAGVQAQYF. The CDR3 region has the DNA TGTGCCAGCAGTAGGGGACTAGCGGGGGTACAGGCGCAGTATTTT.